This T cell receptor beta chain was documented in a study of metastatic and nonmetastatic thyroid tumors. Study-wide background: Peripheral blood and tumor or nodule samples from malignant and benign thyroid patients were compared.

In the original workflow: A classifier for distant metastasis in papillary thyroid cancer was constructed using CDR3 differences observed across clinicopathological groups. Via MiXCR, TCRdb re-called the PCR reads. The V and J calls follow TCRdb's processing rather than the paper's. The table shows some 17,000 clones, with 30% to 40% occurring only once. Each patient came to thyroid surgery without any prior treatment (of any kind). This clone has more than one count but fewer than ten. This TCR came from a female donor with papillary thyroid cancer or a benign thyroid nodule (not recorded which). Some clones in this sample may be carry-over from other donors' samples. Sequencing was carried out using tumor tissue.

CDR3 region: CASSLGPNTINEQFF. CDR3 sequence (DNA): TGTGCCAGCAGCTTAGGCCCTAACACTATCAATGAGCAGTTCTTC. This sequence joins TRBV13 and TRBJ2-1; D gene uncertain. Germline lookup yields CDR1 PRHDT and CDR2 FYEKMQ (reference sequence). The CDR3 runs 15 residues. V lost 0 bases to trimming and J lost 6 bases, with 12 bases between them.